Shown below are 32 T cell receptor beta chains from a single sample sequenced in a study of OX40 agonist ivuxolimab in advanced cancers. Method: immunoSEQ multiplex PCR; TCRdb's copy keeps in-frame clones and lacks some. Of 62,000 or so clones listed, approximately 80% are singletons. The sample in question was CD4+ or CD8+ T cells sorted from blood, obtained in a trial of the OX40 agonist ivuxolimab. The receptors originated from an adult with an advanced solid tumor such as melanoma, head and neck, liver or kidney cancer.

The rearrangement links TRBV18 to TRBJ2-5; D tentatively reads TRBD1 or TRBD2 (6 bases each). The CDR3 sequence is 13 residues long. V was pared by 2 bases and J by 5 bases, with 9 bases between. Germline V gives CDR1 KGHSH, CDR2 LQKENI. The CDR3 loop is CASSPGGGETQYF. The CDR3 DNA is TGTGCCAGCTCACCAGGAGGGGGGGAGACCCAGTACTTC.

This clone was detected once. V is TRBV2 and J is TRBJ1-6; D is undetermined. Trimming shortened V by 1 base and J by 8 bases, and 9 bases separated the two germline ends. The CDR3 contains 14 residues. Germline-derived CDR1 and CDR2 are SNHLY and FYNNEI. This CDR3 reads CASSEVGDYSPLHF. The CDR3 DNA reads as TGTGCCAGCAGTGAAGTCGGGGATTATTCACCCCTCCACTTT.

V is TRBV6-1 and J is TRBJ2-5; a weak D match, TRBD1 (6 bases). The V end was cut by 4 bases, the J end by 3 bases, with 9 bases between. Germline V gives CDR1 MNHNS, CDR2 SASEGT. CDR3 length: 13 amino acids. The CDR3 loop reads CASSVDSEETQYF. DNA for the CDR3: TGTGCCAGCAGTGTGGACAGTGAAGAGACCCAGTACTTC.

CDR3 sequence: CAWTGGAGVFSYEQYF. The CDR3 region has the DNA TGTGCCTGGACCGGAGGGGCGGGAGTCTTCTCCTACGAGCAGTACTTC. This chain uses TRBV30 with TRBJ2-7; 7 nucleotides align to TRBD2. The V segment lost 4 bases and the J segment 0 bases; nucleotides outside the gene matches: 12. CDR3 length: 16 residues. Germline CDR1 and CDR2: GTSNPN and SVGIG (reference sequence).

The chain couples TRBV28 to TRBJ2-1; D gene unclear. CDR1 MDHEN and CDR2 SYDVKM come from the germline V gene. CDR3 length: 14 residues. Trimming cost V 6 bases and J 7 bases, with 16 bases left between them. CDR3 DNA sequence: TGTGCCAGCAGACTTTCCCGGCAGTCTAATGAGCAGTTCTTC. This translates into CASRLSRQSNEQFF.

Regarding this clone: Other DNA sequences from this sample encode an identical CDR3 as well. This rearrangement joins TRBV7-9 to TRBJ2-1; the D is unclear. The V gene's germline CDR1 is SEHNR and CDR2 FQNEAQ (reference sequence). The CDR3 contains 12 residues. The V and J ends lost 3 bases and 5 bases respectively, with 5 bases between them. CDR3 loop: CASSFLDNEQFF. The CDR3 bases are TGTGCCAGCAGCTTCCTGGACAATGAGCAGTTCTTC.

This sequence joins TRBV5-1 and TRBJ2-7; the D is unclear. Germline loops: CDR1 SGHRS, CDR2 YFSETQ. CDR3 length equals 12 residues. The V gene lost 5 bases and the J gene lost 2 bases, with 8 bases spanning the gap. Here the CDR3 DNA reads TGCGCCAGCAGAGAGTTTACCTACGAGCAGTACTTC. This gives the protein CASREFTYEQYF.

The rearrangement uses TRBV5-1 and TRBJ2-6, with D hard to call. The CDR3 consists of 16 residues. Germline CDR1 reads SGHRS; CDR2 reads YFSETQ. Trimming took off 0 bases at V and 0 bases at J, with 7 bases between the two ends. The CDR3: CASSLDVLSGANVLTF. The CDR3 coding sequence is TGCGCCAGCAGCTTGGATGTGCTCTCTGGGGCCAACGTCCTGACTTTC.

The chain has TRBV28 and TRBJ2-7; TRBD1 aligns across 11 bases. Trimming cost V 6 bases and J 7 bases; bases outside gene matches: 14. The CDR3 consists of 16 residues. Germline V lookup: CDR1 MDHEN, CDR2 SYDVKM. The CDR3 nucleotides read TGTGCCAGCAGCGATCCCCCGGGACAGGGGGACCTGGAGCAGTACTTC. Its translation: CASSDPPGQGDLEQYF.

In regard to this clone: Other nucleotide sequences from this sample produce the same CDR3. J is TRBJ2-2 and V is TRBV6-5; D ambiguous. CDR1 is MNHEY, CDR2 SVGAGI, per germline. V was cut by 2 bases and J by 5 bases, with 6 bases left in between. The CDR3 is 13 amino acids. CDR3 region: CASSYRSTGELFF. The CDR3 region has the DNA TGTGCCAGCAGTTACCGGAGTACCGGGGAGCTGTTTTTT.

The chain combines TRBV4-3 with TRBJ2-7; TRBD2 aligns across 10 bases. CDR1 and CDR2 from the germline V gene are LGHNA and YSLEER. V trimming: 0 bases; J trimming: 2 bases; junction bases outside the gene matches: 10. The length of the CDR3 is 18 residues. For the CDR3, the DNA is TGCGCCAGCAGCCAAGAAAGCGCTAGCGGGAGCCGTCCCTACGAGCAGTACTTC. Amino acid sequence: CASSQESASGSRPYEQYF.

This clone was observed a few times. This chain joins TRBV28 and TRBJ2-2; 9 nucleotides align to TRBD2. V was pared by 6 bases and J by 7 bases, with 6 bases of the junction left unmatched. Per the germline V gene, CDR1 is MDHEN and CDR2 is SYDVKM. This CDR3 contains 14 residues. The CDR3 DNA is TGTGCCAGCAGCCCGGGACTAGCTGGCGGGGAGCTGTTTTTT. Its protein is CASSPGLAGGELFF.

The V call is TRBV4-1, the J call TRBJ1-4; TRBD1 matches 10 bases. In germline, CDR1 is MGHRA, CDR2 YSYEKL. Germline trimming cut 8 bases from V and 1 base from J; bases unmatched to any gene: 7. The CDR3 is 16 residues long. CDR3 in DNA: TGCGCCAGCCGACTAGGACAGGGGGGAACTAATGAAAAACTGTTTTTT. It is translated as CASRLGQGGTNEKLFF.

V usage is TRBV9 and J usage is TRBJ2-3, with TRBD2 matching 8 bases. The germline CDR1 and CDR2 sequences are SGDLS and YYNGEE. This CDR3 comprises 15 residues. V lost 3 bases to trimming and J lost 0 bases; unmatched junction nucleotides: 3. CDR3 nucleotide sequence: TGTGCCAGCAGCGCCATAGCGGGGAGCACAGATACGCAGTATTTT. Translated, it gives CASSAIAGSTDTQYF. Full variable domain (remainder filled in from reference TRBV9 and TRBJ2-3): DSGVTQTPKHLITATGQRVTLRCSPRSGDLSVYWYQQSLDQGLQFLIQYYNGEERAKGNILERFSAQQFPDLHSELNLSSLELGDSALYFCASSAIAGSTDTQYFGPGTRLTVL.

In nucleotides, the CDR3 is TGTGCCAGCAGCCTGGGTAGCGGATACAATGAGCAGTTCTTC. It translates to CASSLGSGYNEQFF. The chain links TRBV6-5 to TRBJ2-1, with a weak D call TRBD2 (6 bases). Looked up from germline, CDR1 is MNHEY and CDR2 is SVGAGI. This CDR3 has 14 amino acids. V gave up 6 bases and J gave up 4 bases, with 13 bases separating them.

V and J are TRBV4-3 and TRBJ2-3; 10 nucleotides line up with TRBD1. The CDR3 is 15 residues long. Looked up from germline, CDR1 is LGHNA and CDR2 is YSLEER. V gave up 3 bases and J gave up 3 bases; unmatched junction bases: 3. CDR3 sequence: CASSQGDRGTDTQYF. The CDR3 bases are TGCGCCAGCAGCCAGGGGGACAGGGGAACAGATACGCAGTATTTT.

The chain uses TRBV15 and TRBJ1-2; D perhaps matches TRBD1 (5 bases). Between the trimmed V and J ends, which lost 0 bases and 6 bases, there was a span of 11 bases. Germline-derived CDR1 and CDR2 are LNHNV and YYDKDF (reference sequence). The CDR3 covers 14 residues. The CDR3 here is CATSRDIRVHGYTF. The CDR3 DNA reads TGTGCCACCAGCAGAGATATCAGGGTCCATGGCTACACCTTC.

V is TRBV28 and J is TRBJ2-3, with a possible D match to TRBD1 (6 bases). Germline CDR1 reads MDHEN; CDR2 reads SYDVKM. Between the trimmed V and J ends, which lost 6 bases and 0 bases, there was a span of 16 bases. This CDR3 spans 16 amino acids. This chain's CDR3 is CASRSSLGGSTDTQYF. The CDR3, as DNA: TGTGCCAGCAGATCCTCTTTAGGGGGAAGCACAGATACGCAGTATTTT.

This clone counts as medium-sized (0.01 to 0.1%). A junction boundary mismatches the germline segment, possibly from a read error. The genes are TRBV2 and TRBJ2-7; TRBD1 is a possible D gene (6 bases). Germline loops: CDR1 SNHLY, CDR2 FYNNEI. This CDR3 comprises 13 residues. The CDR3 region is CASSEGDTYEQYF. CDR3 nucleotide sequence: TGTGCCAGCAGCGAAGGGGACACCTACGAGCAGTACTTC.

The chain's CDR3 is CASSEAGFYGYTF. The CDR3 nucleotides are TGTGCCAGCAGTGAGGCGGGGTTTTACGGCTACACCTTC. The rearrangement uses TRBV6-1 and TRBJ1-2, with unresolved D. The CDR3 has 13 residues. With 3 bases removed from V and 8 bases from J, the gap between germline ends came to 13 bases. Germline values: CDR1 MNHNS, CDR2 SASEGT.

Only one count was recorded for this clone. The genes are TRBV5-1 and TRBJ2-1, with 8 bases aligning to TRBD1. Germline trimming cut 5 bases from V and 4 bases from J; bases unmatched to any gene: 14. Germline assignment: CDR1 SGHRS and CDR2 YFSETQ. The CDR3 runs 17 residues. CDR3 DNA: TGCGCCAGCAGGAACAGGGGGGATCCTAGAAAATACAATGAGCAGTTCTTC. The encoded protein is CASRNRGDPRKYNEQFF. The full variable domain, its missing parts supplied by reference TRBV5-1 and TRBJ2-1, is KAGVTQTPRYLIKTRGQQVTLSCSPISGHRSVSWYQQTPGQGLQFLFEYFSETQRNKGNFPGRFSGRQFSNSRSEMNVSTLELGDSALYLCASRNRGDPRKYNEQFFGPGTRLTVL.

This clone has a single count. The V gene is TRBV30, the J gene TRBJ2-3; 11 nucleotides line up with TRBD2. The CDR3 sequence is 13 residues long. Trimming cost V 5 bases and J 4 bases; bases outside gene matches: 2. Germline V CDR1 and CDR2: GTSNPN, SVGIG (reference sequence). CDR3 region: CAWGLAGSDTQYF. CDR3 in DNA: TGTGCCTGGGGACTAGCGGGTTCAGATACGCAGTATTTT.

J is TRBJ2-5 and V is TRBV11-2; no firm D call. V was cut by 2 bases and J by 0 bases, with 16 bases left in between. The CDR3 totals 17 residues. Germline V gene sequence: CDR1 SGHAT, CDR2 FQNNGV. As DNA, the CDR3 is TGTGCCAGCAGCTTAATCTACGGGCTTCCGTACCAAGAGACCCAGTACTTC. It encodes CASSLIYGLPYQETQYF. The full variable domain, completed using reference TRBV11-2 and TRBJ2-5, is EAGVAQSPRYKIIEKRQSVAFWCNPISGHATLYWYQQILGQGPKLLIQFQNNGVVDDSQLPKDRFSAERLKGVDSTLKIQPAKLEDSAVYLCASSLIYGLPYQETQYFGPGTRLLVL.

CDR3 bases: TGTGCCACCAGCAGGGACGGTCCGAGCTCCTACGAGCAGTACTTC. It translates to CATSRDGPSSYEQYF. The V and J genes are TRBV15 and TRBJ2-7, with D unclear. There are 15 residues in the CDR3. Trimming left V 3 bases short and J 0 bases short, with 12 bases between. The germline gives CDR1 LNHNV, CDR2 YYDKDF (reference sequence).

Here the CDR3 DNA reads TGTGCCAGCACTTCACCTAGCGGGGGCCGGTCTAATGAAAAACTGTTTTTT. It codes for CASTSPSGGRSNEKLFF. The chain employs TRBV2 and TRBJ1-4; D may be TRBD1 (6 bases). Germline values: CDR1 SNHLY, CDR2 FYNNEI. Trimming cost V 7 bases and J 3 bases, with 21 bases left between them. This CDR3 spans 17 amino acids.

The chain couples TRBV28 to TRBJ2-1; D possibly corresponds to TRBD1 (5 bases). The CDR3 consists of 12 residues. The germline CDR1 and CDR2 sequences are MDHEN and SYDVKM. V dropped 7 bases and J dropped 3 bases, with 7 bases sitting between them. In DNA, the CDR3 is TGTGCCAGCAACACAGGCTACAATGAGCAGTTCTTC. Translation: CASNTGYNEQFF.

The chain employs TRBV28 and TRBJ2-7, with a possible D match to TRBD1 (6 bases). The CDR3 is 13 amino acids. V was clipped by 6 bases and J by 3 bases, with 12 bases between them. Germline CDR1 reads MDHEN; CDR2 reads SYDVKM. The CDR3 loop is CASSSYRVYEQYF. CDR3 sequence (DNA): TGTGCCAGCAGCTCCTACAGGGTCTACGAGCAGTACTTC.

The J gene is TRBJ2-7, the V gene TRBV11-2, with D hard to call. V lost 3 bases and J 8 bases, leaving 14 bases between the germline ends. The V gene's germline CDR1 is SGHAT and CDR2 FQNNGV. The CDR3 extends over 13 amino acids. CDR3 DNA: TGTGCCAGCAGCTTGACTGATACGAGGCAGCAGTACTTC. Amino acids: CASSLTDTRQQYF. The whole variable domain, filled in from reference TRBV11-2 and TRBJ2-7, reads EAGVAQSPRYKIIEKRQSVAFWCNPISGHATLYWYQQILGQGPKLLIQFQNNGVVDDSQLPKDRFSAERLKGVDSTLKIQPAKLEDSAVYLCASSLTDTRQQYFGPGTRLTVT.

The rearrangement uses TRBV7-9 and TRBJ1-5; D is undetermined. CDR3 length equals 17 residues. The germline V gene has CDR1 SEHNR and CDR2 FQNEAQ (reference sequence). Deletions cut 1 base from V and 2 bases from J, with 15 bases between. The CDR3 coding sequence is TGTGCCAGCAGCTTAGGGGGAGGACTTGGGCGCAATCAGCCCCAGCATTTT. This gives the protein CASSLGGGLGRNQPQHF.

This chain links TRBV10-1 with TRBJ1-2, with D uncertain. Trimming left V 8 bases short and J 8 bases short, with 27 bases between. The CDR3 totals 16 residues. CDR1 WNHNN and CDR2 SYGVQD come from the germline V gene (reference sequence). The chain's CDR3 is CASASVQRWLSFGYTF. CDR3 coding DNA: TGCGCCAGCGCGAGTGTCCAAAGATGGTTATCTTTCGGCTACACCTTC.

This chain joins TRBV6-5 and TRBJ2-5, with D uncertain. CDR1 is MNHEY, CDR2 SVGAGI, per germline. The CDR3 spans 12 residues. Deletions cut 5 bases from V and 7 bases from J, with 11 bases between. The CDR3 DNA is TGTGCCAGCAGTGAGGCCCCTGGGACCCAGTACTTC. Translating gives CASSEAPGTQYF.

This clone occurred a few times. V and J are TRBV7-3 and TRBJ2-2; 13 bases fit TRBD2. The CDR3 runs 15 residues. In germline, CDR1 is SGHTA, CDR2 FQGTGA. Trimming cost V 4 bases and J 6 bases; bases outside gene matches: 2. CDR3 sequence: CASSSGLAGPGELFF. CDR3 nucleotides: TGTGCCAGCAGCTCGGGACTAGCGGGACCCGGGGAGCTGTTTTTT.